The clone carrying this T cell receptor (beta chain) showed up just a few times. Its antigen is not identified. The library was built from roughly 400 ng RNA with molecular barcoded adaptors for alpha/delta and beta/gamma chains. TCRdb re-called the reads through MiXCR, storing one row per CDR3 protein. In the table there are 15,000 to 20,000 distinct CDR3 sequences, about 20% of which are singletons. The data are from a study of read filtering for tumor transcriptome and immune sequencing. At the level of the study: Among patients, some 17 were male and around 15 female, aged about 47 to 85 (mean around 66).

Whole-study findings and limits: IR-seq captured clonotypes deeper and more reliably than RNA-seq.

The CDR3 runs to 13 residues. V was trimmed by 7 bases and J by 9 bases, leaving 16 bases between them. Per germline, CDR1 MDHEN and CDR2 SYDVKM. This TCR was recovered from a donor older than 35 with multiple myeloma. The chain uses TRBV28 and TRBJ1-5; D gene uncertain. The sample taken for sequencing was a population of CD138-negative cells sorted from bone marrow. CDR3 amino acids: CASNYEDLRPQHF. The CDR3 nucleotides are TGTGCCAGCAACTACGAGGACCTTAGGCCCCAGCATTTT.